This is a list of T cell receptor beta chains from one sample in a study of vaccination effects on CD4 cells after COVID-19. The method was immunoSEQ multiplex PCR; TCRdb's version includes in-frame clones alone and lacks a portion of them. This sample has around 53,000 clones, with about 70% found just once. Which antigens these TCRs recognize remains unknown. Source: CD4+ T cells from PBMCs cultured without peptide, taken after COVID-19 vaccination. The receptors here all came from a human donor who had a prior SARS-CoV-2 infection. Each CDR3 is given with its conserved first and last residue. A D gene is named only where the DNA matches it firmly. Some rows have no size entry. The others give once, few or many, or a class for an expanded clone.

d_call j_call v_call clone_size cdr3_nt cdr3_aa
. TRBJ2-3 TRBV9 . TGTGCCAGCAGCGTAGCCCAGTGGGCAGATACGCAGTATTTT CASSVAQWADTQYF
. TRBJ2-7 TRBV7-3 few TGTGCCAGCAGCTTAAATCCTGGTTCCTACGAGCAGTACTTC CASSLNPGSYEQYF
. TRBJ1-5 TRBV15 . TGTGCCACCAGCAGAGTTTCGGGACAGCCCCAGCATTTT CATSRVSGQPQHF
. TRBJ1-1 TRBV21-1 . TGTGCCAGCAGCAAAGCCCCTGAAGGGGGCACTGAAGCTTTCTTT CASSKAPEGGTEAFF
TRBD1 TRBJ1-2 TRBV20-1 . TGCAGTGCTAGTAAGGTTCAGGGGGTAAACTATGGCTACACCTTC CSASKVQGVNYGYTF
. TRBJ2-5 TRBV18 . TGTGCCAGCTCACCACCGTCCAGTCAAGAGACCCAGTACTTC CASSPPSSQETQYF
. TRBJ1-5 TRBV5-7 . TGTGCCAGCAGGTGTGGTAGCGGGGGCTGGGAGCCCCAGCATTTT CASRCGSGGWEPQHF
. TRBJ1-6 TRBV19 few TGTGCCAGTAGTACAGGGGCCTTCACACCCCTCCACTTT CASSTGAFTPLHF
. TRBJ1-2 TRBV6-1 . TGTGCCAGCAGTGAATACGGTGCCTATGGCTACACCTTC CASSEYGAYGYTF
TRBD1 TRBJ1-6 TRBV5-1 few TGCGCCAGCAGCCCACGGACAGGGAATTCACCCCTCCACTTT CASSPRTGNSPLHF
. TRBJ1-2 TRBV9 . TGTGCCAGCAGCGAGCGTCGACAGGACTATGGCTACACCTTC CASSERRQDYGYTF
. TRBJ2-2 TRBV5-1 . TGCGCCAGCAGCCGGGACACCACCGGGGAGCTGTTTTTT CASSRDTTGELFF
TRBD2 TRBJ2-1 TRBV7-3 . TGTGCCAGCAGCGTTCAGGCGGGAGATCTTCATGAGCAGTTCTTC CASSVQAGDLHEQFF
. TRBJ1-6 TRBV5-1 few TGCGCCAGCAGCTCGACAGACATGCGATCACCCCTCCACTTT CASSSTDMRSPLHF
. TRBJ1-6 TRBV6-1 few TGTGCCAGCAGTGAAGTGCCCAGAGATTCACCCCTCCACTTT CASSEVPRDSPLHF
. TRBJ2-1 TRBV11-1 . TGTGCCAGCAGCTCGACTAGAAACAATGAGCAGTTCTTC CASSSTRNNEQFF